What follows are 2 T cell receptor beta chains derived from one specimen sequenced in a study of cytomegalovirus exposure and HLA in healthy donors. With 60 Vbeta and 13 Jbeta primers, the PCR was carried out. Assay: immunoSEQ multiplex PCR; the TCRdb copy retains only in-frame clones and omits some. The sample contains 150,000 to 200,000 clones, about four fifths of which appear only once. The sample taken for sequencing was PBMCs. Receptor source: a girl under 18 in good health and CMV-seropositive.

This CDR3 is CASRRGPRPEAFF. CDR3 nucleotide sequence: TGTGCCAGCAGGAGGGGGCCTCGCCCTGAAGCTTTCTTT. The chain joins TRBV28 to TRBJ1-1; 7 nucleotides align to TRBD1. This CDR3 has 13 amino acids. Germline CDR1 and CDR2: MDHEN and SYDVKM. V lost 6 bases, J lost 6 bases, and 7 bases stayed unmatched.

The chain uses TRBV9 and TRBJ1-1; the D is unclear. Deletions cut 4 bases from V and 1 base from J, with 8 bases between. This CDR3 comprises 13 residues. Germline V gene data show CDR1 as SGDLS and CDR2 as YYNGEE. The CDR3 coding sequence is TGTGCCAGCAGCTCCCCAGGGAACACTGAAGCTTTCTTT. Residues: CASSSPGNTEAFF.